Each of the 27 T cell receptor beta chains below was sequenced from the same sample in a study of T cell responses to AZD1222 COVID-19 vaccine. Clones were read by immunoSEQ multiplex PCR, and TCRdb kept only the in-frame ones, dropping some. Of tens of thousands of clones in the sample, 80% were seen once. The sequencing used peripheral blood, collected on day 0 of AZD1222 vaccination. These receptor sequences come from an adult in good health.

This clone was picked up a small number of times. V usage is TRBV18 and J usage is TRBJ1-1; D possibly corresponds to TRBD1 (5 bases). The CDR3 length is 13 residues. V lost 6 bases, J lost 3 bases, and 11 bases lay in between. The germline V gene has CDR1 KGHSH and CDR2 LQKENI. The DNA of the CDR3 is TGTGCCAGCTCTGGGGCGGCGGACACTGAAGCTTTCTTT. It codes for CASSGAADTEAFF.

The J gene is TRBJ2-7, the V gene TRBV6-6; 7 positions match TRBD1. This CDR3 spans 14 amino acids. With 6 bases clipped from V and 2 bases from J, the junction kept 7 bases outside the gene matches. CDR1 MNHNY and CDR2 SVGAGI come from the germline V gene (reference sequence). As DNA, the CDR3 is TGTGCCAGCAGGATGTGGGACAGTACCTACGAGCAGTACTTC. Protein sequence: CASRMWDSTYEQYF.

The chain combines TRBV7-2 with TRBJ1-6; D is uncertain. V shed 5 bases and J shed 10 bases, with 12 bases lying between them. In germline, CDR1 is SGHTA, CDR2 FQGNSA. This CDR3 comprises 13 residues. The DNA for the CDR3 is TGTGCCAGCAGCCCAGGTTGGCGATCACCCCTCCACTTT. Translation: CASSPGWRSPLHF.

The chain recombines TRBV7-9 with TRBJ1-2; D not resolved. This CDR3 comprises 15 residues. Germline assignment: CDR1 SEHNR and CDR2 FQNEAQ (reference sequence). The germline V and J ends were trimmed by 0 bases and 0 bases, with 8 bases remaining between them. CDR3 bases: TGTGCCAGCAGCTTAGCCGACAAAACTAACTATGGCTACACCTTC. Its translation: CASSLADKTNYGYTF.

The CDR3 DNA sequence: TGTGCCAGCAGCCCACGTGAGGGGCGTGAAAAACTGTTTTTT. Protein: CASSPREGREKLFF. The V and J genes are TRBV6-6 and TRBJ1-4; D may be TRBD1 (5 bases). The germline V gene has CDR1 MNHNY and CDR2 SVGAGI (reference sequence). Trimming stripped 6 bases from V and 7 bases from J, with 15 bases between. The CDR3 covers 14 residues.

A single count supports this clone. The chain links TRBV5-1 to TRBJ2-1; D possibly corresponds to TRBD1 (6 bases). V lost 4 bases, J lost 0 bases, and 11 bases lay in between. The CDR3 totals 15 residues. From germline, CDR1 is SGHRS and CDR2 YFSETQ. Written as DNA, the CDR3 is TGCGCCAGCAGCAACGGACAGAGCTCCTACAATGAGCAGTTCTTC. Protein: CASSNGQSSYNEQFF.

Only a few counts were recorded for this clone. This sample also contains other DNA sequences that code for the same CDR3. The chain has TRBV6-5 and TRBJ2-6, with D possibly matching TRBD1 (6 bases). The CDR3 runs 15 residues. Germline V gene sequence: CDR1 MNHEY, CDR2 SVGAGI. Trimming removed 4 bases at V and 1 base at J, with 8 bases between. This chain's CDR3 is CASSLTGSGANVLTF. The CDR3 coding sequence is TGTGCCAGCAGTTTAACAGGGTCTGGGGCCAACGTCCTGACTTTC.

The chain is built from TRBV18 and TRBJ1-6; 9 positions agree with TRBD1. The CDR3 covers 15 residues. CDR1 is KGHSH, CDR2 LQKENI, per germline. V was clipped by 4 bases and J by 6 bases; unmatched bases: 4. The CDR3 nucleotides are TGTGCCAGCTCACTCGGACAGGGGAGTAATTCACCCCTCCACTTT. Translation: CASSLGQGSNSPLHF.

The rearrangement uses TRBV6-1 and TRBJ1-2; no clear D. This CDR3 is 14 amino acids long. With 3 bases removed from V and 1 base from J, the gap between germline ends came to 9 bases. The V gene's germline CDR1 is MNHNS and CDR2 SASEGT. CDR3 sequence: CASSEGRYNYGYTF. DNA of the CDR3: TGTGCCAGCAGTGAGGGGAGATATAACTATGGCTACACCTTC.

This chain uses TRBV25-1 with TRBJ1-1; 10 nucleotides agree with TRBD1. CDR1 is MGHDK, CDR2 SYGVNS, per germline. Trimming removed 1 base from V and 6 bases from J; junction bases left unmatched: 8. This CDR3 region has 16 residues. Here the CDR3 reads CASSESPGQGYSEAFF. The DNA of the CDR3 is TGTGCCAGCAGTGAATCGCCGGGACAGGGGTATTCTGAAGCTTTCTTT.

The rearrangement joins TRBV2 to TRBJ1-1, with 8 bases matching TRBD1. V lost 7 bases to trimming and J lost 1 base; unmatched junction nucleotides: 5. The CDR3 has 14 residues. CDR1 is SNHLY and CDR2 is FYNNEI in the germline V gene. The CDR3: CASKRTGTNTEAFF. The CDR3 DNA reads TGTGCCAGCAAAAGGACAGGGACGAACACTGAAGCTTTCTTT.

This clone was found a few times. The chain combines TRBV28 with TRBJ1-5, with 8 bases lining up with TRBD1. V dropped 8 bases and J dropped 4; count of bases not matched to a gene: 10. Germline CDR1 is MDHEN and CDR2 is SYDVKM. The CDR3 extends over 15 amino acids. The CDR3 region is CASHSQDRVNQPQHF. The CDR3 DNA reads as TGTGCCAGCCACTCGCAGGACAGGGTAAATCAGCCCCAGCATTTT.

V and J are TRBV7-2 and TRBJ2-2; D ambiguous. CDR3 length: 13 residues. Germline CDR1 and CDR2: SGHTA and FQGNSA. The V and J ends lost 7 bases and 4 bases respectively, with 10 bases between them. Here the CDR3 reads CASNGGVTGELFF. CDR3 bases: TGTGCCAGCAACGGTGGGGTCACCGGGGAGCTGTTTTTT. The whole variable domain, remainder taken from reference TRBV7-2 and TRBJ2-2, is GAGVSQSPSNKVTEKGKDVELRCDPISGHTALYWYRQSLGQGLEFLIYFQGNSAPDKSGLPSDRFSAERTGGSVSTLTIQRTQQEDSAVYLCASNGGVTGELFFGEGSRLTVL.

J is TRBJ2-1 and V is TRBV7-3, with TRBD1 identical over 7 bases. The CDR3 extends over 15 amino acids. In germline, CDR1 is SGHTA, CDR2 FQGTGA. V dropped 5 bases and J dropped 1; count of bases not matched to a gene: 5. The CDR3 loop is CASSPDRSSYNEQFF. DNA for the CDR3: TGTGCCAGCAGCCCGGACAGGAGTTCCTACAATGAGCAGTTCTTC.

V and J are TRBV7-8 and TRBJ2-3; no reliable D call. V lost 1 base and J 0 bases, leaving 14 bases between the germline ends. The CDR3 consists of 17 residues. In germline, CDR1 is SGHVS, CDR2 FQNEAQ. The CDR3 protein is CASSLVWPRYSTDTQYF. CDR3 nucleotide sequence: TGTGCCAGCAGCTTAGTGTGGCCTCGGTACAGCACAGATACGCAGTATTTT.

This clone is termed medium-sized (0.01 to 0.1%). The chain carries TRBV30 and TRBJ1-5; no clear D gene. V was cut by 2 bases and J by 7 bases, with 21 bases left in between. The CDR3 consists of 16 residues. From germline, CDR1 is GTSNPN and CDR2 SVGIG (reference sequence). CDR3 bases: TGTGCCTGGAGTAAAGCCGGGAGGGCAGTCCCCCAGCCCCAGCATTTT. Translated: CAWSKAGRAVPQPQHF.

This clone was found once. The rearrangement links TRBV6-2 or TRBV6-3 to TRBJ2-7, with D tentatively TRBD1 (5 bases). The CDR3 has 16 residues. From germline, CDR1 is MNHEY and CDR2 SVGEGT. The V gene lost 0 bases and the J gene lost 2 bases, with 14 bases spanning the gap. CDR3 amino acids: CASSYSTGRATYEQYF. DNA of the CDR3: TGTGCCAGCAGTTACTCGACCGGCAGGGCCACCTACGAGCAGTACTTC.

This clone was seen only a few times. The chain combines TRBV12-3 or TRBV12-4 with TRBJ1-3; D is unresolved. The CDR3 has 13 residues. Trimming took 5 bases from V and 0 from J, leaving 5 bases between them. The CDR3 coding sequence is TGTGCCAGCAGTCCCTACTCTGGAAACACCATATATTTT. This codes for CASSPYSGNTIYF.

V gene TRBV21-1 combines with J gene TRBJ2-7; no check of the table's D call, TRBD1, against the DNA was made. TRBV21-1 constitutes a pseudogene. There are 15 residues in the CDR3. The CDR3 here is CASSHYRGRGYEQYF. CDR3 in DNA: TGTGCCAGCAGCCATTACAGGGGGCGCGGGTACGAGCAGTACTTC.

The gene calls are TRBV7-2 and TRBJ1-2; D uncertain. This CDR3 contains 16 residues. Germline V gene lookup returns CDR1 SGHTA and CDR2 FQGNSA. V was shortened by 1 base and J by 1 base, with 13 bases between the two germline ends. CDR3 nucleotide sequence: TGTGCCAGCAGCTTAGGGGCGGAGAGAAGTAACTATGGCTACACCTTC. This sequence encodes CASSLGAERSNYGYTF.

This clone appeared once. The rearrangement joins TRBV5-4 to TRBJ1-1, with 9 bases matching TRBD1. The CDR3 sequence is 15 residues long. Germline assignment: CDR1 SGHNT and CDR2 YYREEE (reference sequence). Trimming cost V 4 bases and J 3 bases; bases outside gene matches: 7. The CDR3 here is CASSAKQGADTEAFF. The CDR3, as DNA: TGTGCCAGCAGCGCAAAACAGGGGGCAGACACTGAAGCTTTCTTT.

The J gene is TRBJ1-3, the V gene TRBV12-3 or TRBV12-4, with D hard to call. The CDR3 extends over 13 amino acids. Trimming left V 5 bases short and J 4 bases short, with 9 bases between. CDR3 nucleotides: TGTGCCAGCAGTCGACGGATGGGAAACACCATATATTTT. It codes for CASSRRMGNTIYF.

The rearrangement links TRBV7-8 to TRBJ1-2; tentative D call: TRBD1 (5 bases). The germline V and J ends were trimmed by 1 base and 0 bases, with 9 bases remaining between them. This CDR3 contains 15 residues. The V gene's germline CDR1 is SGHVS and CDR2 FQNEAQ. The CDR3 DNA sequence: TGTGCCAGCAGCTTAGACAGGCGCTCTAACTATGGCTACACCTTC. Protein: CASSLDRRSNYGYTF.

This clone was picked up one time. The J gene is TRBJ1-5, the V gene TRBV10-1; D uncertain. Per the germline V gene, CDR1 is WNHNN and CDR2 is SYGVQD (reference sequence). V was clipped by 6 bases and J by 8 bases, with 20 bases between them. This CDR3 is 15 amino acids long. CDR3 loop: CASRPYGVLGEPQHF. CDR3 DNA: TGCGCCAGCAGGCCATATGGGGTACTCGGGGAGCCCCAGCATTTT.

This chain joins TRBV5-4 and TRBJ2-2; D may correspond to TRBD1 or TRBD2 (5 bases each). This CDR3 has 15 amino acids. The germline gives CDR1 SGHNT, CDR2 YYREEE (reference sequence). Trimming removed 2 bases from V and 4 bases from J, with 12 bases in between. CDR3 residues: CASSLEGLGTGELFF. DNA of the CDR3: TGTGCCAGCAGCTTAGAGGGGCTCGGCACCGGGGAGCTGTTTTTT.

CDR3 loop: CSASLAGRSYEQYF. Written as DNA, the CDR3 is TGCAGTGCTAGTTTAGCGGGGAGGTCCTACGAGCAGTACTTC. V is TRBV20-1 and J is TRBJ2-7; TRBD2 matches at 8 bases. V trimming: 3 bases; J trimming: 1 base; junction bases outside the gene matches: 5. The germline V gene encodes CDR1 DFQATT and CDR2 SNEGSKA (reference sequence). The CDR3 length is 14 residues.

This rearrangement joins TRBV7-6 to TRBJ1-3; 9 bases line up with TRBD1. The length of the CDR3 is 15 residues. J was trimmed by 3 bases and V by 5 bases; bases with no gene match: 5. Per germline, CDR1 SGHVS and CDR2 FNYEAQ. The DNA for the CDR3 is TGTGCCAGCAGCCAGGACAGGGGCGGTGGAAACACCATATATTTT. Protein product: CASSQDRGGGNTIYF.